The 24 T cell receptor beta chains presented below share a single source sample, sequenced in a study of shared clonotypes between healthy human individuals. Libraries were prepared by immunoSEQ multiplex PCR; TCRdb keeps only in-frame clonotypes and omits some of them. The table has millions of clones, approximately 95% seen once. Specimen: naive CD4+ T cells from PBMCs. As for subset: CD45RA+ positively selected. These TCRs come from a man younger than 35 in good health. Some clones in this sample may be carry-over from other donors' samples.

DNA for the CDR3: TGTGCCAGCATACCTCAGCGATTCTCTGGGGCCAACGTCCTGACTTTC. This translates into CASIPQRFSGANVLTF. The chain combines TRBV7-9 with TRBJ2-6; D gene uncertain. Germline lookup yields CDR1 SEHNR and CDR2 FQNEAQ (reference sequence). This CDR3 spans 16 amino acids. V dropped 7 bases and J dropped 0 bases, with 13 bases sitting between them.

This chain uses TRBV6-4 with TRBJ1-2; D gene unclear. The CDR3 extends over 16 amino acids. Looked up from germline, CDR1 is MRHNA and CDR2 is SNTAGT. Trimming stripped 5 bases from V and 0 bases from J, with 16 bases between. CDR3 protein: CASSIQSGVSNYGYTF. The CDR3 nucleotides are TGTGCCAGCAGTATTCAATCGGGAGTCTCTAACTATGGCTACACCTTC.

The chain links TRBV2 to TRBJ2-3; possible D gene TRBD2, 5 bases. The CDR3 extends over 15 amino acids. V was trimmed by 2 bases and J by 6 bases, leaving 15 bases between them. In germline, CDR1 is SNHLY, CDR2 FYNNEI. The CDR3 DNA reads TGTGCCAGCAGTGAAAACCCGGGCGGGTACGATACGCAGTATTTT. Its protein product is CASSENPGGYDTQYF.

This chain links TRBV7-2 with TRBJ2-5, with 9 bases matching TRBD2. Trimming cost V 0 bases and J 0 bases; bases outside gene matches: 8. In germline, CDR1 is SGHTA, CDR2 FQGNSA. This CDR3 has 18 amino acids. CDR3 amino acids: CASSLALLAGQYQETQYF. The CDR3 nucleotides read TGTGCCAGCAGCTTAGCTCTTCTAGCGGGGCAGTACCAAGAGACCCAGTACTTC. The complete variable domain, with remaining parts taken from reference TRBV7-2 and TRBJ2-5, reads GAGVSQSPSNKVTEKGKDVELRCDPISGHTALYWYRQSLGQGLEFLIYFQGNSAPDKSGLPSDRFSAERTGGSVSTLTIQRTQQEDSAVYLCASSLALLAGQYQETQYFGPGTRLLVL.

The chain recombines TRBV27 with TRBJ1-4, with D maybe TRBD1 (6 bases). Germline-derived CDR1 and CDR2 are MNHEY and SMNVEV (reference sequence). V lost 6 bases and J lost 5, with 13 bases in between. The CDR3 is 14 residues long. For the CDR3, the DNA is TGTGCCAGCAGACCCGGGACAAGCAATGAAAAACTGTTTTTT. It translates to CASRPGTSNEKLFF. The full variable domain, rest sourced from reference TRBV27 and TRBJ1-4, is EAQVTQNPRYLITVTGKKLTVTCSQNMNHEYMSWYRQDPGLGLRQIYYSMNVEVTDKGDVPEGYKVSRKEKRNFPLILESPSPNQTSLYFCASRPGTSNEKLFFGSGTQLSVL.

The chain combines TRBV28 with TRBJ1-3; 7 nucleotides align to TRBD1. Trimming took 7 bases from V and 3 from J; bases not matched to a gene: 3. The CDR3 is made up of 13 amino acids. The germline V gene encodes CDR1 MDHEN and CDR2 SYDVKM. CDR3 loop: CASIRQGGNTIYF. The CDR3, as DNA: TGTGCCAGCATCCGACAGGGTGGAAACACCATATATTTT.

The chain is built from TRBV5-1 and TRBJ2-7; D not certain. The CDR3 consists of 15 residues. The germline gives CDR1 SGHRS, CDR2 YFSETQ. Trimming pared 5 bases from V and 2 bases from J, leaving 17 bases between. The CDR3 nucleotides are TGCGCCAGCAGACTCGAATTTCAGAGCACCTACGAGCAGTACTTC. This codes for CASRLEFQSTYEQYF.

The chain combines TRBV5-1 with TRBJ2-2; D possibly matches TRBD1 or TRBD2 (7 bases each). The CDR3 runs to 15 residues. V lost 2 bases to trimming and J lost 5 bases, with 13 bases between them. CDR1 SGHRS and CDR2 YFSETQ come from the germline V gene. The DNA for the CDR3 is TGCGCCAGCAGCTTTTCGGGGGGACAGACCGGGGAGCTGTTTTTT. The encoded protein is CASSFSGGQTGELFF. The full variable domain, with the rest looked up from reference TRBV5-1 and TRBJ2-2, is KAGVTQTPRYLIKTRGQQVTLSCSPISGHRSVSWYQQTPGQGLQFLFEYFSETQRNKGNFPGRFSGRQFSNSRSEMNVSTLELGDSALYLCASSFSGGQTGELFFGEGSRLTVL.

The chain links TRBV4-3 to TRBJ2-4; 10 bases agree with TRBD2. The V segment lost 4 bases and the J segment 3 bases; nucleotides outside the gene matches: 24. Germline V gene data show CDR1 as LGHNA and CDR2 as YSLEER. The CDR3 runs to 22 residues. CDR3 residues: CASSPPVGSGRALSAHKNIQYF. The DNA of the CDR3 is TGCGCCAGCAGCCCTCCCGTCGGGAGCGGGAGGGCCCTTTCCGCGCACAAAAACATTCAGTACTTC.

This chain uses TRBV6-1 with TRBJ2-3; no firm D call. The V gene's germline CDR1 is MNHNS and CDR2 SASEGT. The V end lost 4 bases, the J end lost 5 bases, and 16 bases lay between the germline ends. This CDR3 is 15 amino acids long. CDR3 region: CASSVGPRPGDTQYF. Here the CDR3 DNA reads TGTGCCAGCAGTGTCGGACCACGGCCCGGAGATACGCAGTATTTT.

The chain carries TRBV6-5 and TRBJ2-1, with D perhaps assigned TRBD1 or TRBD2 (5 bases each). The CDR3 is 15 residues long. V shed 4 bases and J shed 8 bases, with 18 bases lying between them. CDR1 and CDR2 (germline): MNHEY, SVGAGI. The CDR3 sequence is CASSLTGTPRDEQFF. The CDR3, as DNA: TGTGCCAGCAGTTTAACCGGGACGCCTAGGGATGAGCAGTTCTTC.

On this clone: The sample holds other DNA sequences that translate to the same CDR3. The rearrangement links TRBV7-2 to TRBJ2-5; D remains ambiguous. Trimming took off 0 bases at V and 3 bases at J, with 5 bases between the two ends. The length of the CDR3 is 13 residues. Germline CDR1 reads SGHTA; CDR2 reads FQGNSA. The CDR3 sequence: CASSLAREETQYF. CDR3 in DNA: TGTGCCAGCAGCTTAGCGAGAGAAGAGACCCAGTACTTC.

The V gene is TRBV4-1, the J gene TRBJ2-2, with D unclear. The CDR3 totals 16 residues. Looked up from germline, CDR1 is MGHRA and CDR2 is YSYEKL. Between the trimmed V and J ends, which lost 0 bases and 4 bases, there was a span of 12 bases. This chain's CDR3 is CASSQDPPTVTGELFF. The CDR3 DNA reads as TGCGCCAGCAGCCAAGACCCCCCCACGGTCACCGGGGAGCTGTTTTTT.

The V call is TRBV4-2, the J call TRBJ2-7; no reliable D call. Germline V lookup: CDR1 LGHNA, CDR2 YNFKEQ. Trimming took off 0 bases at V and 2 bases at J, with 8 bases between the two ends. The CDR3 extends over 14 amino acids. CDR3 protein: CASSQDPNTYEQYF. CDR3 nucleotides: TGTGCCAGCAGCCAAGACCCAAATACCTACGAGCAGTACTTC.

For this clone: Other nucleotide sequences from this sample produce the same CDR3. J is TRBJ2-3 and V is TRBV30; D not resolved. V lost 1 base and J 4 bases, leaving 3 bases between the germline ends. The CDR3 is 11 amino acids. Looked up from germline, CDR1 is GTSNPN and CDR2 is SVGIG (reference sequence). The CDR3: CAWSGADTQYF. The CDR3 DNA is TGTGCCTGGAGTGGGGCAGATACGCAGTATTTT.

The chain uses TRBV29-1 and TRBJ1-4, with 8 bases fitting TRBD1. Trimming at V came to 4 bases and at J to 17 bases, leaving 9 bases not matched to a gene. This CDR3 region has 11 residues. Germline V gives CDR1 SQVTM, CDR2 ANQGSEA. CDR3 in DNA: TGCAGCGTTGGGGCGGGGCAGGGGGCATTTTTT. This gives the protein CSVGAGQGAFF.

The chain joins TRBV28 to TRBJ2-3; TRBD1 agrees at 7 bases. J was trimmed by 3 bases and V by 3 bases; bases with no gene match: 6. CDR3 length: 15 residues. Germline V gene data show CDR1 as MDHEN and CDR2 as SYDVKM. The CDR3 DNA is TGTGCCAGCAGTTTGCCTAGACAGGGAACAGATACGCAGTATTTT. Amino acids: CASSLPRQGTDTQYF.

This clone was observed a handful of times. V gene TRBV5-1 combines with J gene TRBJ2-7; 7 bases line up with TRBD1. This CDR3 has 13 amino acids. Germline V gene sequence: CDR1 SGHRS, CDR2 YFSETQ. Trimming removed 5 bases from V and 5 bases from J; junction bases left unmatched: 7. The CDR3 bases are TGCGCCAGCAGAGTCGGACAGGACCACGAGCAGTACTTC. It specifies CASRVGQDHEQYF. The complete variable domain, with remaining parts taken from reference TRBV5-1 and TRBJ2-7, reads KAGVTQTPRYLIKTRGQQVTLSCSPISGHRSVSWYQQTPGQGLQFLFEYFSETQRNKGNFPGRFSGRQFSNSRSEMNVSTLELGDSALYLCASRVGQDHEQYFGPGTRLTVT.

J is TRBJ2-1 and V is TRBV9, with D uncertain. CDR1 and CDR2 (germline): SGDLS, YYNGEE. The CDR3 is made up of 13 amino acids. Trimming removed 3 bases at V and 6 bases at J, with 10 bases between. The CDR3 loop is CASSALSSNEQFF. The CDR3 DNA reads TGTGCCAGCAGCGCCCTATCCAGCAATGAGCAGTTCTTC.

The chain links TRBV5-1 to TRBJ2-2; tentatively, D is TRBD1 (6 bases). The CDR3 contains 14 residues. The germline V gene encodes CDR1 SGHRS and CDR2 YFSETQ. Trimming stripped 3 bases from V and 3 bases from J, with 9 bases between. Here the CDR3 DNA reads TGCGCCAGCAGCTCTCAGGGGTACACCGGGGAGCTGTTTTTT. Translated: CASSSQGYTGELFF.

In its sample, this clone was seen a few times. The chain couples TRBV29-1 to TRBJ1-1; 8 nucleotides agree with TRBD1. V shed 4 bases, J shed 5 bases, and the junction held 15 bases outside the gene matches. This CDR3 has 16 residues. In germline, CDR1 is SQVTM, CDR2 ANQGSEA. The CDR3 loop reads CSVVNQQGVERTEAFF. CDR3 bases: TGCAGCGTTGTAAACCAACAGGGGGTTGAGAGAACTGAAGCTTTCTTT.

This sequence joins TRBV19 and TRBJ1-2, with TRBD1 identical over 9 bases. This CDR3 region has 17 residues. Germline assignment: CDR1 LNHDA and CDR2 SQIVND (reference sequence). The trim removed 7 bases at V and 4 bases at J, leaving 16 bases unmatched. CDR3 protein: CASTARGQGVGIYGYTF. CDR3 DNA sequence: TGTGCCAGTACCGCAAGGGGACAGGGCGTCGGGATCTATGGCTACACCTTC.

This clone was seen just once. CDR3 DNA sequence: TGTGCCAGCGGCCCAGATAGTGTGAATTGGGAGACCCAGTACTTC. Amino acid sequence: CASGPDSVNWETQYF. V is TRBV9 and J is TRBJ2-5; D uncertain. The CDR3 is 15 residues long. The germline V gene encodes CDR1 SGDLS and CDR2 YYNGEE. Trimming stripped 7 bases from V and 5 bases from J, with 21 bases between.

The chain couples TRBV7-8 to TRBJ1-4; D is undetermined. CDR1 and CDR2 from the germline V gene are SGHVS and FQNEAQ. The CDR3 covers 16 residues. Trimming removed 4 bases at V and 8 bases at J, with 20 bases between. The CDR3 DNA reads TGTGCCAGCAGCTCCCGCCTCGGGGTAATTGGGGAAAAACTGTTTTTT. Translating gives CASSSRLGVIGEKLFF.